This is a list of T cell receptor beta chains from one sample in a study of blood T cells in healthy people across ages. Via MiXCR, TCRdb re-called the 5' RACE reads, giving one row per CDR3 protein. The sample consists of more than 650,000 distinct CDR3 sequences, approximately 22% of them appearing once. The sample consisted of blood. The source of these receptors is a man between 65 and 79 years old in good health. CDR3s leave out the opening cysteine and the closing phenylalanine or tryptophan. D genes are given only for firm matches.

V gene,D gene,CDR3 protein
TRBV12-3/TRBV12-4,TRBD2,ASSFSASGGPETQY
TRBV29-1,.,SVATGSETQY
TRBV19,TRBD1,ASSGSLTGGGETQY
TRBV7-9,TRBD1,ASSLGSGQGAGEQF
TRBV6-1,.,ASSEARHLSTDTQY
TRBV20-1,TRBD1,SAPDRAAEKLF
TRBV7-9,TRBD1,ASSLAVGRGRNGYT
TRBV6-5,TRBD2,ASTRGTSGRNEQF
TRBV28,.,ASSTKRLTDTQY
TRBV29-1,TRBD1,SADRGGPDTQY
TRBV12-3/TRBV12-4,TRBD1,ASRKGQGARTDTQY
TRBV12-3/TRBV12-4,TRBD2,ASSFMGLDSDTQY
TRBV12-3/TRBV12-4,TRBD2,ASSLREGNEQF
TRBV5-1,.,ASSLEAHGTDTQY
TRBV12-3/TRBV12-4,.,ASTIGGFGTQY
TRBV5-1,.,ASSFLSTGARMNTEAF
TRBV14,.,ASSQDLRKETQY
TRBV5-5,TRBD2,ASSLEGLAGLARF
TRBV10-3,TRBD1,AISESIRGQDTDTQY
TRBV3-1,.,ASSQGNRQPQH
TRBV20-1,TRBD2,SARKSASGDTQY
TRBV6-4,.,ASSVQGADTQY
TRBV7-9,.,ASSLVSGTPRNTIY